Listed here is a single T cell receptor beta chain. Assay: immunoSEQ multiplex PCR; the TCRdb copy retains only in-frame clones and omits some. Among roughly 350,000 clones listed, 85% to 90% were seen once. With 0 bases clipped from V and 0 bases from J, the junction kept 2 bases outside the gene matches. The CDR3 covers 16 residues. Germline assignment: CDR1 SGHRS and CDR2 YFSETQ. The data are from a study of blood T cell repertoires in COVID-19. This chain uses TRBV5-1 with TRBJ2-7, with 11 bases fitting TRBD2. The sample consisted of peripheral blood. The TCR comes from a woman in her fifties or sixties with COVID-19, enrolled during active disease. This chain's CDR3 is CASSLGGTSGSYEQYF. DNA of the CDR3: TGCGCCAGCAGCTTGGGAGGGACTAGCGGCTCCTACGAGCAGTACTTC.